This TCR beta chain originates from a study of cytomegalovirus exposure and HLA in healthy donors. Produced via immunoSEQ multiplex PCR; TCRdb's table is partial and in-frame only. The sample comprises about 130,000 clones, roughly 93% of which are singletons, and approximately 1.2% rests with the top ten. V was pared by 2 bases and J by 0 bases, with 7 bases between. The CDR3 covers 15 residues. The germline V gene has CDR1 SGHDN and CDR2 FVKESK. The genes are TRBV14 and TRBJ1-4, with D hard to call. The sample was PBMCs. The clonotype originates from a woman aged 18-29 years in good health and CMV-seronegative. The CDR3 loop is CASSQLSATNEKLFF. The CDR3 coding sequence is TGTGCCAGCAGCCAACTATCTGCAACTAATGAAAAACTGTTTTTT.